This T cell receptor (beta chain) was recorded in a study of blood T cell repertoires in COVID-19. The ends were cut back, 2 bases at V and 10 bases at J, with 19 bases in the middle. The CDR3 totals 16 residues. Germline loops: CDR1 SGHKS, CDR2 YYEKEE (reference sequence). Generated by immunoSEQ multiplex PCR, the TCRdb table keeps only in-frame clones and is missing some. The sample lists 200,000 to 300,000 clones; around 90% were seen once. The source is a woman between 35 and 50 years old with acute or convalescent COVID-19. This rearrangement joins TRBV5-5 to TRBJ1-6, with D perhaps TRBD1 (6 bases). The specimen sequenced was peripheral blood. The CDR3 DNA is TGTGCCAGCAGCTTCTCCGCAGGGGTCTTAGAGTCACCCCTCCACTTT. This gives the protein CASSFSAGVLESPLHF.